These 21 T cell receptor beta chains share one sample of origin, sequenced in a study of response to subunit inactivated influenza vaccine. TCRdb itself ran the RT-PCR reads through MiXCR, one entry per CDR3 protein. The sample consists of about 620,000 distinct CDR3 sequences, about 12% of them appearing once. The source was PBMCs from blood, collected on the day of vaccination. The receptors were sampled from a man in his forties or fifties who received an inactivated influenza vaccine.

This chain connects TRBV10-3 to TRBJ1-1; D ambiguous. Per germline, CDR1 ENHRY and CDR2 SYGVKD. There are 12 residues in the CDR3. Deletions cut 8 bases from V and 1 base from J, with 8 bases between. CDR3 residues: CAIGWENTEAFF. The CDR3 DNA is TGTGCCATCGGGTGGGAGAACACTGAAGCTTTCTTT.

This clonotype was recorded a few times. The rearrangement uses TRBV6-5 and TRBJ1-1, with a possible D match to TRBD1 (5 bases). This CDR3 contains 14 residues. The V end was cut by 2 bases, the J end by 5 bases, with 12 bases between. Germline CDR1 and CDR2: MNHEY and SVGAGI. The CDR3 coding sequence is TGTGCCAGCAGTTACCTTGGGGGGAGGACTGAAGCTTTCTTT. As protein: CASSYLGGRTEAFF.

The chain employs TRBV4-1 and TRBJ1-5; D not resolved. Germline assignment: CDR1 MGHRA and CDR2 YSYEKL. CDR3 length: 15 residues. Trimming shortened V by 0 bases and J by 3 bases, and 9 bases separated the two germline ends. CDR3 coding DNA: TGCGCCAGCAGCCAAGATCACGCGACCAATCAGCCCCAGCATTTT. Amino acid sequence: CASSQDHATNQPQHF.

There are a few counts of this clonotype. V usage is TRBV6-2 or TRBV6-3 and J usage is TRBJ2-7; D might be TRBD1 (6 bases). The germline V gene encodes CDR1 MNHEY and CDR2 SVGEGT. V dropped 10 bases and J dropped 2 bases, with 18 bases sitting between them. The CDR3 has 14 residues. CDR3 amino acids: CATNIGNRAYEQYF. CDR3 DNA: TGTGCCACCAATATTGGGAACAGGGCCTACGAGCAGTACTTC.

This clonotype occurred many times. The chain recombines TRBV12-3 or TRBV12-4 with TRBJ2-1, with 9 bases fitting TRBD1. V trimming: 4 bases; J trimming: 4 bases; junction bases outside the gene matches: 5. The CDR3 has 15 amino acids. The CDR3 DNA reads TGTGCCAGCAGTTCGCCGGGACAGGGATACAATGAGCAGTTCTTC. Its translation is CASSSPGQGYNEQFF.

Only a few counts were recorded for this clonotype. CDR3 residues: CASSSLRGSTYEQYF. The CDR3 nucleotides read TGTGCCAGCAGCTCGCTCAGGGGAAGTACCTACGAGCAGTACTTC. V is TRBV5-8 and J is TRBJ2-7; maybe TRBD1 (6 bases). CDR3 length: 15 residues. From germline, CDR1 is SGHTS and CDR2 YDEGEE. V was trimmed by 3 bases and J by 2 bases, leaving 15 bases between them.

This clonotype was found many times. The chain combines TRBV6-1 with TRBJ2-3, with D unclear. The CDR3 spans 16 residues. CDR1 is MNHNS, CDR2 SASEGT, per germline. With 7 bases removed from V and 0 bases from J, the gap between germline ends came to 17 bases. CDR3 protein: CASMKEKAFSTDTQYF. In DNA, the CDR3 is TGTGCCAGCATGAAAGAGAAAGCATTCAGCACAGATACGCAGTATTTT.

The chain's CDR3 is CSGLAAASEQFF. DNA for the CDR3: TGCAGTGGACTAGCGGCCGCCAGCGAGCAGTTCTTC. This sequence joins TRBV20-1 and TRBJ2-1; 9 bases match TRBD2. CDR3 size: 12 residues. The trim removed 7 bases at V and 10 bases at J, leaving 8 bases unmatched. In germline, CDR1 is DFQATT, CDR2 SNEGSKA (reference sequence).

The chain couples TRBV5-4 to TRBJ2-7, with 7 positions matching TRBD1. Germline CDR1 SGHNT, CDR2 YYREEE (reference sequence). Germline trimming cut 4 bases from V and 5 bases from J; bases unmatched to any gene: 6. This CDR3 has 13 amino acids. The CDR3 spells CASSRDRAHEQYF. CDR3 coding DNA: TGTGCCAGCAGCCGTGACAGGGCCCACGAGCAGTACTTC.

This clonotype was counted only a few times. V gene TRBV5-6 combines with J gene TRBJ2-1; TRBD1 agrees at 7 bases. The CDR3 has 17 amino acids. V was pared by 3 bases and J by 0 bases, with 9 bases of the junction left unmatched. Germline CDR1 and CDR2: SGHDT and YYEEEE. CDR3 protein: CASSSITGTASYNEQFF. The CDR3 nucleotides are TGTGCCAGCAGCTCAATAACCGGGACAGCCTCCTACAATGAGCAGTTCTTC.

This clonotype appeared a few times. The genes are TRBV28 and TRBJ2-3, with TRBD2 matching 8 bases. J gave up 1 base and V 1 base, and 4 bases lay outside the gene matches. Germline lookup yields CDR1 MDHEN and CDR2 SYDVKM. The CDR3 has 16 residues. The CDR3 sequence is CASSLYASGRTDTQYF. DNA of the CDR3: TGTGCCAGCAGTTTATACGCTAGCGGGCGCACAGATACGCAGTATTTT. Variable domain in full (rest from reference TRBV28 and TRBJ2-3): DVKVTQSSRYLVKRTGEKVFLECVQDMDHENMFWYRQDPGLGLRLIYFSYDVKMKEKGDIPEGYSVSREKKERFSLILESASTNQTSMYLCASSLYASGRTDTQYFGPGTRLTVL.

This clonotype has a count of ten or more. This chain joins TRBV20-1 and TRBJ2-3; a weak D match, TRBD1 (5 bases). Germline CDR1 and CDR2: DFQATT and SNEGSKA (reference sequence). CDR3 length equals 16 residues. V lost 6 bases and J 4 bases, leaving 23 bases between the germline ends. CDR3 protein: CSAPPQGFSRADTQYF. Written as DNA, the CDR3 is TGCAGTGCCCCACCCCAGGGATTTTCACGGGCAGATACGCAGTATTTT.

The V gene is TRBV7-9, the J gene TRBJ2-1; D is possibly TRBD1 (6 bases). Per germline, CDR1 SEHNR and CDR2 FQNEAQ (reference sequence). The length of the CDR3 is 14 residues. V lost 4 bases to trimming and J lost 7 bases, with 14 bases between them. CDR3 DNA: TGTGCCAGCAGCTCCAGGGGTAGAGGAAATGAGCAGTTCTTC. Its translation: CASSSRGRGNEQFF.

This clonotype was seen more than once but under ten times. The chain is built from TRBV29-1 and TRBJ2-7; 7 bases are shared with TRBD1. This CDR3 contains 14 residues. The germline V gene has CDR1 SQVTM and CDR2 ANQGSEA. The V and J ends lost 7 bases and 0 bases, in that order; junction bases with no gene match: 9. The CDR3 DNA sequence: TGCAGCGCCCGGACAGGACCTAACTCCTACGAGCAGTACTTC. This codes for CSARTGPNSYEQYF.

This clonotype was found a few times. V usage is TRBV6-1 and J usage is TRBJ2-5; D gene unclear. There are 15 residues in the CDR3. Trimming removed 3 bases from V and 2 bases from J, with 13 bases in between. The germline V gene encodes CDR1 MNHNS and CDR2 SASEGT. The CDR3: CASSDMQGIQETQYF. The CDR3 bases are TGTGCCAGCAGTGATATGCAAGGAATACAAGAGACCCAGTACTTC.

The chain recombines TRBV6-1 with TRBJ1-3; 9 nucleotides line up with TRBD1. Germline V lookup: CDR1 MNHNS, CDR2 SASEGT. The CDR3 spans 16 residues. J was trimmed by 0 bases and V by 3 bases; bases with no gene match: 3. The CDR3 protein is CASSDPGQGSGNTIYF. Here the CDR3 DNA reads TGTGCCAGCAGTGACCCGGGACAGGGCTCTGGAAACACCATATATTTT.

This clonotype turned up a few times. V is TRBV9 and J is TRBJ2-7; 7 nucleotides agree with TRBD1. Trimming removed 4 bases from V and 0 bases from J; junction bases left unmatched: 4. The CDR3 is 14 residues long. Germline V gene lookup returns CDR1 SGDLS and CDR2 YYNGEE. The DNA for the CDR3 is TGTGCCAGCAGCATGGGGACAGTCTCCTACGAGCAGTACTTC. As protein: CASSMGTVSYEQYF. Complete variable domain (other parts from reference TRBV9 and TRBJ2-7): DSGVTQTPKHLITATGQRVTLRCSPRSGDLSVYWYQQSLDQGLQFLIQYYNGEERAKGNILERFSAQQFPDLHSELNLSSLELGDSALYFCASSMGTVSYEQYFGPGTRLTVT.

The genes are TRBV20-1 and TRBJ1-2, with D tentatively TRBD1 (6 bases). The V end was cut by 6 bases, the J end by 7 bases, with 18 bases between. CDR1 is DFQATT and CDR2 is SNEGSKA in the germline V gene (reference sequence). This CDR3 is 13 amino acids long. The CDR3 spells CSALDSVIAGYTF. The CDR3 DNA is TGCAGTGCCTTGGACAGTGTCATAGCTGGCTACACCTTC.

This clonotype occurred many times. This rearrangement joins TRBV4-2 to TRBJ2-1; TRBD2 matches at 7 bases. V trimming: 0 bases; J trimming: 1 base; junction bases outside the gene matches: 6. The CDR3 loop spans 17 amino acids. Germline V gene data show CDR1 as LGHNA and CDR2 as YNFKEQ. The CDR3 protein is CASSQDLGGASYNEQFF. The DNA for the CDR3 is TGTGCCAGCAGCCAAGATCTGGGAGGGGCTTCCTACAATGAGCAGTTCTTC.

The V gene is TRBV7-8, the J gene TRBJ2-2; TRBD2 aligns across 8 bases. There are 16 residues in the CDR3. In germline, CDR1 is SGHVS, CDR2 FQNEAQ. Unmatched junction bases numbered 5, after V lost 1 base and J lost 4 bases. This CDR3 is CASSLEQAGVTGELFF. The CDR3 DNA reads as TGTGCCAGCAGCTTAGAACAAGCGGGAGTCACCGGGGAGCTGTTTTTT.

This clonotype occurred a few times. The chain combines TRBV7-2 with TRBJ2-7, with D possibly called TRBD1 or TRBD2 (5 bases each). V gave up 3 bases and J gave up 4 bases, with 10 bases separating them. The CDR3 totals 13 residues. Germline V gene sequence: CDR1 SGHTA, CDR2 FQGNSA. The CDR3: CASSFGTEYEQYF. The CDR3, as DNA: TGTGCCAGCAGCTTCGGGACCGAGTACGAGCAGTACTTC. The whole variable domain, filled in from reference TRBV7-2 and TRBJ2-7, reads GAGVSQSPSNKVTEKGKDVELRCDPISGHTALYWYRQSLGQGLEFLIYFQGNSAPDKSGLPSDRFSAERTGGSVSTLTIQRTQQEDSAVYLCASSFGTEYEQYFGPGTRLTVT.